Reported below is one T cell receptor beta chain. As yet, its antigen is unknown. Sequencing libraries made from TCR beta cDNA carried unique molecular identifiers. Researchers reported some 500,000 cDNA molecules coming from around 1 to 10 million T cells. Each CDR3 protein is one row after TCRdb ran MiXCR on the PCR reads. The table lists approximately 690,000 distinct CDR3 sequences, approximately 60% of them singletons. The sample is drawn from a study of post-analysis software for immune sequencing data. In the study overall: Multiple sclerosis in the patients followed relapsing-remitting, secondary progressive and progressive-relapsing courses.

Overall study results and limits: Samples from one preparation batch, clustered by F measure, grouped strongly together. Compared with controls, patients had more of 4 to 6 TRBV segments, including TRBV5-6, TRBV5-1 and TRBV20-1.

Germline V gives CDR1 KGHDR, CDR2 SFDVKD. Trimming left V 7 bases short and J 0 bases short, with 17 bases between. There are 16 residues in the CDR3. The chain carries TRBV24-1 and TRBJ1-2; D gene uncertain. This clonotype was obtained from a girl aged 2-10 years with multiple sclerosis. The sample taken for sequencing was blood. The CDR3 DNA is TGTGCCACCAGCGGGGTGGTAGAGGGCGCTAACTATGGCTACACCTTC. Translation: CATSGVVEGANYGYTF.